Listed below are T cell receptor beta chains from one sample, sequenced in a study of identical twins. TCRdb reanalysed the 5' RACE reads using MiXCR and keeps one entry per CDR3 protein. The sample has about 890,000 distinct CDR3 sequences, more than 9% seen once; the top ten hold under 2%. In addition, the sample was reused for a study of yellow fever vaccine responses in identical twins.

The sample consisted of PBMCs. The receptors shown here come from a woman under 30 in good health. The conserved cysteine and the conserved F or W are not part of the CDR3 here.

TRBV7-7	TRBJ2-1	ASSAPGIYNEQF
TRBV6-5	TRBJ2-5	ASSPHRAGQETQY
TRBV4-1	TRBJ2-7	ASSQPSGKAYEQY
TRBV20-1	TRBJ1-5	SVRGKQLNQPQH
TRBV20-1	TRBJ2-7	SARDTQADRGFYEQY
TRBV12-3/TRBV12-4	TRBJ2-3	ASSGLASLGTDTQY
TRBV4-1	TRBJ2-5	ASSPAGGYQETQY
TRBV6-2/TRBV6-3	TRBJ2-3	ASSYSPAGSTDTQY
TRBV29-1	TRBJ2-5	SVVRDRGLVQETQY
TRBV4-1	TRBJ2-1	ASSQDASGVDEQF
TRBV2	TRBJ2-7	ASSDRGEQY
TRBV5-5	TRBJ2-7	ASSPQEGFGAFYEQY
TRBV12-3/TRBV12-4	TRBJ2-3	ASTLTELGTDTQY
TRBV6-4	TRBJ1-1	ASSEQGVNTEAF
TRBV12-3/TRBV12-4	TRBJ2-7	ASSLGLAGVSEQY
TRBV7-3	TRBJ2-2	ASSSALTGELF
TRBV4-1	TRBJ2-5	ASSQREQGSIQETQY
TRBV4-1	TRBJ2-1	ASSQDRRLAGGNEQF
TRBV28	TRBJ1-2	ASSSTGTDYGYT
TRBV3-1	TRBJ2-5	ASSQRPSGWETQY
TRBV28	TRBJ2-7	ASSLWDFSYEQY
TRBV10-3	TRBJ2-5	AISESEPGETQY
TRBV12-3/TRBV12-4	TRBJ1-1	ASRTGVTEAF
TRBV7-8	TRBJ2-5	ASSLGSSGGVTMSQY
TRBV20-1	TRBJ1-1	SARVAPPSGTEAF
TRBV11-2	TRBJ1-1	ASSLGSGLYTEAF
TRBV5-5	TRBJ2-1	ASSLEYAKGEQF
TRBV15	TRBJ2-7	ATSRESGLGGTYEQY
TRBV5-1	TRBJ2-5	ASREASGAETQY
TRBV7-8	TRBJ2-7	ASSYRGRGAYEQY